This TCR beta chain was recovered during a study of T-cell memory formation after mild COVID-19. Trimming cost V 2 bases and J 7 bases, with 12 bases left between them. The CDR3 is 13 amino acids. A few counts support this clonotype. TCRdb used MiXCR to reprocess the 5' RACE reads, holding one entry per CDR3 protein. The sample carries 470,000 or so distinct CDR3 sequences, roughly 25% recorded once. Sequencing was performed on PBMCs or a T cell subset sorted from them (not recorded which). The chain links TRBV12-3 or TRBV12-4 to TRBJ2-7; D unresolved. This TCR derives from an adult woman who had mild COVID-19 (a few samples of this study predate the infection). Cell type and time point are not known. CDR3 nucleotide sequence: TGTGCCAGCAGTTTACCCCCCGACGAAGAGCAGTACTTC. Its translation: CASSLPPDEEQYF.